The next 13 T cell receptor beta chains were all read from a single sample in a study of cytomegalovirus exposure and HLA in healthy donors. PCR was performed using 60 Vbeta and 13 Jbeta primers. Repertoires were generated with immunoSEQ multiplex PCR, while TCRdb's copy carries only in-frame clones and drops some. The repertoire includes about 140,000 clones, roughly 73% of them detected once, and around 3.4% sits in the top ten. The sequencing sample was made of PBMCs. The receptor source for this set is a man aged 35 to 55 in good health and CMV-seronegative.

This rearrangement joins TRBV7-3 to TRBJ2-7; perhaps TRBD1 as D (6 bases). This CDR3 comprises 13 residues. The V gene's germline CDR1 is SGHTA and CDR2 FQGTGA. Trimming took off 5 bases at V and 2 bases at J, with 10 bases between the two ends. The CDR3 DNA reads TGTGCCAGCAGCCCGACAGGTGCCTACGAGCAGTACTTC. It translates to CASSPTGAYEQYF.

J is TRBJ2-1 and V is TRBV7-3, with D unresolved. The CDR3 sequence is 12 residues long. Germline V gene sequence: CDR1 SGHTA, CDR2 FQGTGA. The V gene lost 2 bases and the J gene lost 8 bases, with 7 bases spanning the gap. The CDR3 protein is CASSLHGHEQFF. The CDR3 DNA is TGTGCCAGCAGCTTACACGGTCATGAGCAGTTCTTC.

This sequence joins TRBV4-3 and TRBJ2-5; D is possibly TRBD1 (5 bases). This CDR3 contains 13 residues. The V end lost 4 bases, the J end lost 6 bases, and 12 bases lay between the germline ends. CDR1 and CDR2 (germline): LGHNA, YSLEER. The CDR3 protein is CASSPGPGQTQYF. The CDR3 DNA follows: TGCGCCAGCAGCCCAGGTCCAGGGCAGACCCAGTACTTC.

CDR3 residues: CASSQGQGGSYGYTF. DNA of the CDR3: TGTGCCAGCAGCCAGGGACAGGGGGGTTCCTATGGCTACACCTTC. The chain combines TRBV7-6 with TRBJ1-2; 11 nucleotides line up with TRBD1. After removal of 5 bases from V and 4 bases from J, the junction contained 6 bases not matched to a gene. There are 15 residues in the CDR3. Germline values: CDR1 SGHVS, CDR2 FNYEAQ.

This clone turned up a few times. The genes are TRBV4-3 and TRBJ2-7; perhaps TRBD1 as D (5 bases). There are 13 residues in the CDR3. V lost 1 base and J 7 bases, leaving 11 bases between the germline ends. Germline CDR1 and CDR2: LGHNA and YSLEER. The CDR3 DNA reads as TGCGCCAGCAGCCAAGGTCCAGGGTCAGAGCAGTACTTC. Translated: CASSQGPGSEQYF.

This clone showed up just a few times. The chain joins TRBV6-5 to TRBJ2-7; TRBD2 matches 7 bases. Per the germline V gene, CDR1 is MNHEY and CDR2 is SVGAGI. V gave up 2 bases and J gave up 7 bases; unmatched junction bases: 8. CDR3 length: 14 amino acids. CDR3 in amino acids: CASSYPLSGAEQYF. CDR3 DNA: TGTGCCAGCAGTTACCCCTTGAGCGGGGCAGAGCAGTACTTC.

CDR3 loop: CASSLSGLAVETQYF. CDR3 nucleotides: TGTGCCAGCAGCTTAAGTGGACTAGCGGTGGAGACCCAGTACTTC. The chain recombines TRBV7-3 with TRBJ2-5; the match to TRBD2 covers 10 bases. The CDR3 contains 15 residues. Germline V lookup: CDR1 SGHTA, CDR2 FQGTGA. V trimming: 1 base; J trimming: 5 bases; junction bases outside the gene matches: 4. The full variable domain, its missing parts supplied by reference TRBV7-3 and TRBJ2-5, is GAGVSQTPSNKVTEKGKYVELRCDPISGHTALYWYRQSLGQGPEFLIYFQGTGAADDSGLPNDRFFAVRPEGSVSTLKIQRTERGDSAVYLCASSLSGLAVETQYFGPGTRLLVL.

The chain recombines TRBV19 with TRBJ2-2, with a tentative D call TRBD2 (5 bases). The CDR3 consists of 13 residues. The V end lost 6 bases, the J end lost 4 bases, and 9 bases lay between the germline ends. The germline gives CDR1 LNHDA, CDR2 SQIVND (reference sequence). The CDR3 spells CASSGLGTGELFF. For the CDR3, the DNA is TGTGCCAGTAGCGGACTGGGCACCGGGGAGCTGTTTTTT.

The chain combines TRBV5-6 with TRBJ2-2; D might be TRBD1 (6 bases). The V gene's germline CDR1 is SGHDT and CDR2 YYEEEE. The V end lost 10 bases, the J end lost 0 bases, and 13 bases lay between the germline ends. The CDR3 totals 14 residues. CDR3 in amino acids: CASRGFTNTGELFF. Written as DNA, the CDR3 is TGTGCCTCAAGGGGGTTTACGAACACCGGGGAGCTGTTTTTT.

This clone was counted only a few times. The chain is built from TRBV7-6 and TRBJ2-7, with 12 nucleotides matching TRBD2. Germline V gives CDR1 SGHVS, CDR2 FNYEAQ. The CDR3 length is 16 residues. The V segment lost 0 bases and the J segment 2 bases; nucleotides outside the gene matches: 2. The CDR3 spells CASSLAASGGAYEQYF. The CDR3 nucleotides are TGTGCCAGCAGCTTAGCGGCTAGCGGGGGGGCCTACGAGCAGTACTTC. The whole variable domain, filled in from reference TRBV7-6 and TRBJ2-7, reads GAGVSQSPRYKVTKRGQDVALRCDPISGHVSLYWYRQALGQGPEFLTYFNYEAQQDKSGLPNDRFSAERPEGSISTLTIQRTEQRDSAMYRCASSLAASGGAYEQYFGPGTRLTVT.

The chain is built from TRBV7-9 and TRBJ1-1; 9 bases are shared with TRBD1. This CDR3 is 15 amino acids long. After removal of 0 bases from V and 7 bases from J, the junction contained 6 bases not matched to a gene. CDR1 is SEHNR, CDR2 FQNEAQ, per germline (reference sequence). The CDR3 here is CASSLALGQGCEAFF. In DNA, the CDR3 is TGTGCCAGCAGCTTAGCGTTGGGACAGGGCTGTGAAGCTTTCTTT.

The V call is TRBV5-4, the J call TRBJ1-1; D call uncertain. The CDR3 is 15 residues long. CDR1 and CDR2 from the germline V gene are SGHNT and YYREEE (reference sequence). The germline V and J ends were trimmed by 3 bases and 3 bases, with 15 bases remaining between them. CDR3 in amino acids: CASSSPGSGYTEAFF. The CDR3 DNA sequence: TGTGCCAGCAGCTCCCCCGGGAGTGGATACACTGAAGCTTTCTTT. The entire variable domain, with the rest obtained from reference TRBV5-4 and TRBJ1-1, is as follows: ETGVTQSPTHLIKTRGQQVTLRCSSQSGHNTVSWYQQALGQGPQFIFQYYREEENGRGNFPPRFSGLQFPNYSSELNVNALELDDSALYLCASSSPGSGYTEAFFGQGTRLTVV.

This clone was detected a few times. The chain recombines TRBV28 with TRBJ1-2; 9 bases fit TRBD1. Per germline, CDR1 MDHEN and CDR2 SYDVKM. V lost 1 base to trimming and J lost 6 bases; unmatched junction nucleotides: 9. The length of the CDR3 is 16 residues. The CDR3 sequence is CASSLFVGTGPNGYTF. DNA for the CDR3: TGTGCCAGCAGTTTATTCGTCGGGACAGGGCCCAATGGCTACACCTTC.